Given below is one T cell receptor beta chain in context. Its antigen is unidentified. The data originate from a study of cytomegalovirus exposure and HLA in healthy donors. Study-level findings and limits: First-cohort TCR clusters tended to co-occur in the approximately 130 validation repertoires, a later analysis found. Specificity of a few CMV-associated chains for CMV antigens was verified in vitro. According to the study, some 160 TCR beta chains were cytomegalovirus-associated. According to reports, the classifier identified cytomegalovirus status with high specificity and sensitivity.

Method: immunoSEQ multiplex PCR; TCRdb's copy keeps in-frame clones and lacks some. The sample shows 150,000 to 200,000 clones, around 81% of them seen only once. Germline V gene sequence: CDR1 LNHDA, CDR2 SQIVND (reference sequence). The CDR3 sequence is 15 residues long. J lost 8 bases, V lost 5 bases, and 10 bases had no gene match. The receptor's source is a man between 25 and 39 years old in good health and CMV-seropositive. The sequencing sample was made of PBMCs. The rearrangement links TRBV19 to TRBJ2-1, with 9 bases aligning to TRBD2. The CDR3 region is CASSSRRRGGDEQFF. CDR3 bases: TGTGCCAGTAGTTCCCGCCGGCGGGGGGGAGATGAGCAGTTCTTC.